At least ten counts were recorded for the clone carrying this T cell receptor (beta chain). TCRdb independently ran MiXCR on the 5' RACE reads; one entry per CDR3 protein. This table holds 1.5 million to 2 million distinct CDR3 sequences, around 33% found once. These data come from a study of identical twins. The CDR3 length is 14 residues. With 5 bases clipped from V and 7 bases from J, the junction kept 4 bases outside the gene matches. The germline gives CDR1 SGHTA, CDR2 FQGNSA. The gene calls are TRBV7-2 and TRBJ2-1; 11 nucleotides match TRBD2. Sequenced input: cord blood. This receptor was taken from a newborn girl in good health. The CDR3 coding sequence is TGTGCCAGCAGCGGGGGACTAGCGGCTAATGAGCAGTTCTTC. Its protein is CASSGGLAANEQFF.